What follows is one TCR beta chain and its context. The antigen is not known. The data belong to a study of lymphopenia after photon versus proton radiotherapy. Method: immunoSEQ multiplex PCR; TCRdb's copy keeps in-frame clones and lacks some. In the table there are about 160,000 clones, roughly nine tenths of which are singletons. Points from the study as a whole: Proton therapy kept repertoires fairly stable, unlike photons, which gained effector/memory cells. Post-nadir TCR diversity decline inversely tracked overall survival among those who died.

This material consisted of peripheral blood, taken from a patient treated with photon-based radiotherapy. The receptor was isolated from a man over 45 with gastric cancer.

CDR3 region: CASSILGNTEAFF. The CDR3 region has the DNA TGTGCCAGTAGTATTTTAGGGAACACTGAAGCTTTCTTT. This rearrangement joins TRBV19 to TRBJ1-1; no clear D gene. The V and J ends lost 3 bases and 1 base respectively, with 6 bases between them. Germline-derived CDR1 and CDR2 are LNHDA and SQIVND (reference sequence). The CDR3 length is 13 residues. Full variable domain (outside the CDR3, taken from reference TRBV19 and TRBJ1-1): DGGITQSPKYLFRKEGQNVTLSCEQNLNHDAMYWYRQDPGQGLRLIYYSQIVNDFQKGDIAEGYSVSREKKESFPLTVTSAQKNPTAFYLCASSILGNTEAFFGQGTRLTVV.